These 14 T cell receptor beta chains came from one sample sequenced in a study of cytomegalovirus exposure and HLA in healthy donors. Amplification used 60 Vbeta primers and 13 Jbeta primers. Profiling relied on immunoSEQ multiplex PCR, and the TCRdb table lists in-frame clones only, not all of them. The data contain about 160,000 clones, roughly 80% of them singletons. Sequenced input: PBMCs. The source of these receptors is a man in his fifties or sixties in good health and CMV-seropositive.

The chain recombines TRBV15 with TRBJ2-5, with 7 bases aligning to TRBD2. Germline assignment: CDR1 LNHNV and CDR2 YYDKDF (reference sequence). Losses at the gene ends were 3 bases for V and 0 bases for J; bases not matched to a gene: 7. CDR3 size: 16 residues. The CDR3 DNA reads TGTGCCACCAGCAGGGGCCGGGGGGTCCACCAAGAGACCCAGTACTTC. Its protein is CATSRGRGVHQETQYF.

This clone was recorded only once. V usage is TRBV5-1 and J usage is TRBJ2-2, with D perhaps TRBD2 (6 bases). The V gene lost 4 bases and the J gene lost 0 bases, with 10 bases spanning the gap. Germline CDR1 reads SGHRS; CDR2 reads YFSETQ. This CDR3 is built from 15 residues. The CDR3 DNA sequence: TGCGCCAGCAGCGGGGGACTTTCGAACACCGGGGAGCTGTTTTTT. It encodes CASSGGLSNTGELFF.

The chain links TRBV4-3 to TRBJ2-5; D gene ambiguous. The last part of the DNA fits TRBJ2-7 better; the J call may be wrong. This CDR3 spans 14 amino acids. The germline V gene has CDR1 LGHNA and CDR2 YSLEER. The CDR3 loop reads CASSQVFLSYEQYF. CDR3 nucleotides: TGCGCCAGCAGCCAAGTCTTTCTCTCCTACGAGCAGTACTTC.

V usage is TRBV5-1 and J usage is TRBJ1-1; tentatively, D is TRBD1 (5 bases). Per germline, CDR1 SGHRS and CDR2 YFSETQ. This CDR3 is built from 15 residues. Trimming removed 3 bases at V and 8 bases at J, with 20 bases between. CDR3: CASSWGFTGNREAFF. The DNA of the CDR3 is TGCGCCAGCAGCTGGGGATTCACAGGTAACCGAGAAGCTTTCTTT.

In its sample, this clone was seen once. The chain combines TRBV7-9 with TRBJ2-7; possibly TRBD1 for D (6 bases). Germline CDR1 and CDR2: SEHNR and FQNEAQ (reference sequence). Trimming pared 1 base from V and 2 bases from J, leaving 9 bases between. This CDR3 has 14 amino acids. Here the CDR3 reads CASSLGTEPYEQYF. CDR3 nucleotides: TGTGCCAGCAGCTTAGGGACAGAGCCCTACGAGCAGTACTTC.

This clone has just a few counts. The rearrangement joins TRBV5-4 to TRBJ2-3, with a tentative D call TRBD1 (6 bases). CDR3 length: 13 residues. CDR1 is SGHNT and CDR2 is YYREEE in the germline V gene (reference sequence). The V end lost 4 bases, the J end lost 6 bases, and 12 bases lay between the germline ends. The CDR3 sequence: CASSIGTTDTQYF. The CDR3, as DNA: TGTGCCAGCAGCATTGGGACAACGGATACGCAGTATTTT.

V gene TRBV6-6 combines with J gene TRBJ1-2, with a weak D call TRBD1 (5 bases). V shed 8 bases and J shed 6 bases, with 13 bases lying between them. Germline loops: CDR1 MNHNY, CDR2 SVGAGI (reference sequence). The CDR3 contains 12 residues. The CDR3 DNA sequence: TGTGCCAGCCGCGGGGGACCGGATGGCTACACCTTC. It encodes CASRGGPDGYTF.

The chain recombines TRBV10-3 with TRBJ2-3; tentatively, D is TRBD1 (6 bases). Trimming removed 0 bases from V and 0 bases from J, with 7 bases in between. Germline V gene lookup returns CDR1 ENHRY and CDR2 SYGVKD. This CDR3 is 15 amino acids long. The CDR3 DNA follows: TGTGCCATCAGTGAGTCGGGGGCTAGCACAGATACGCAGTATTTT. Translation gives CAISESGASTDTQYF.

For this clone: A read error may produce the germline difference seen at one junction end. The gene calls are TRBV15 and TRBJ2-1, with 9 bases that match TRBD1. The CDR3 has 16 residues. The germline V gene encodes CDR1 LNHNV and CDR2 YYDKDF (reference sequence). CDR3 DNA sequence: TGTGCCACCAGCAGTCTCTCCAAGGCCCCCGGGACAGGGAAAATCTTC. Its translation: CATSSLSKAPGTGKIF.

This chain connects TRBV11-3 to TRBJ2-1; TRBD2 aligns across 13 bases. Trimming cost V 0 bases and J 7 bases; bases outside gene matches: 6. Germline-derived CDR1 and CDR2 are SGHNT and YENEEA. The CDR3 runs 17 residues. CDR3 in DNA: TGTGCCAGCAGCTTAGATCAACTAGCGGGGGGGCCGAATGAGCAGTTCTTC. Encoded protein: CASSLDQLAGGPNEQFF.

For the CDR3, the DNA is TGTGCCAGCACACCGGGACAGGGGGTCACCGGGGAGCTGTTTTTT. Residues: CASTPGQGVTGELFF. The chain joins TRBV4-2 to TRBJ2-2, with 11 positions matching TRBD1. J lost 4 bases, V lost 7 bases, and 5 bases had no gene match. This CDR3 has 15 amino acids. Germline lookup yields CDR1 LGHNA and CDR2 YNFKEQ.

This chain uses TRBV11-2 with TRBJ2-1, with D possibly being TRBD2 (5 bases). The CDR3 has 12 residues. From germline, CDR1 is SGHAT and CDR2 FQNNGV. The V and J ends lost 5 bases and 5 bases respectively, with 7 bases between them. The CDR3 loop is CASSPGDNEQFF. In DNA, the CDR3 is TGTGCCAGCAGCCCCGGGGACAATGAGCAGTTCTTC.

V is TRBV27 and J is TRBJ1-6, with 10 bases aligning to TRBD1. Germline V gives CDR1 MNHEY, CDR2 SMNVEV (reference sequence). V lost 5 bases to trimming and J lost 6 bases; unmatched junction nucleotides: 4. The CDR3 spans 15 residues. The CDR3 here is CASSPRDRGNSPLHF. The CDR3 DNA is TGTGCCAGCAGTCCCCGGGACAGGGGTAATTCACCCCTCCACTTT.

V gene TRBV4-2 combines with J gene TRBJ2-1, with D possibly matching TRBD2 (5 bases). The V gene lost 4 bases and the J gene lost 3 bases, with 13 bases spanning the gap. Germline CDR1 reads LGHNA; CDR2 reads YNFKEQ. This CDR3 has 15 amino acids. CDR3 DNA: TGTGCCAGCAGCCCACTAGACATGCTCTACAATGAGCAGTTCTTC. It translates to CASSPLDMLYNEQFF.